A selection of T cell receptor beta chains follows, all from one sample in a study of blood T cells in healthy people across ages. Using its own MiXCR run on the 5' RACE reads, TCRdb lists one record per CDR3 protein. The sample records 700,000 or so distinct CDR3 sequences, around a fifth being singletons. Material for sequencing was blood. These receptors all come from a man between 65 and 79 years old in good health. Both conserved end residues are part of each CDR3.

V gene,J gene,CDR3 protein
TRBV4-1,TRBJ2-1,CASSQDWVYNEQFF
TRBV6-6,TRBJ1-3,CAGSYRTGTNTIYF
TRBV6-2/TRBV6-3,TRBJ2-1,CASSETTYNEQFF
TRBV2,TRBJ2-3,CARGSGTTSTDTQYF
TRBV5-4,-,CASSIGTTYEQYF
TRBV27,TRBJ2-7,CASSSLAGIGEQYF
TRBV28,TRBJ2-3,CASSGPGFSTDTQYF
TRBV11-2,TRBJ2-1,CASSFGLGDNEQFF
TRBV12-3/TRBV12-4,TRBJ2-6,CASSFVRANVLTF
TRBV5-1,TRBJ2-3,CASRSDRATTDTQYF
TRBV7-9,-,CASSLELAGDEQFF
TRBV7-2,TRBJ1-2,CASSLGRGGRGNYGYTF
TRBV5-1,TRBJ1-1,CASSSETGVNTEAFF
TRBV7-6,TRBJ2-5,CASSLAGTQETQYF
TRBV15,TRBJ1-4,CATSKSGMPNEKLFF
TRBV20-1,TRBJ1-1,CSASSGVNTEAFF
TRBV11-2,TRBJ1-2,CASSLDSQGAFGYGYTF
TRBV12-3/TRBV12-4,TRBJ1-4,CASSDSFSEKLFF
TRBV5-1,TRBJ2-1,CASSFPSGGSDEQFF
TRBV4-3,TRBJ2-2,CASSRETGELFF
TRBV5-1,TRBJ1-4,CASSLGYSVQEKLFF
TRBV14,TRBJ1-4,CASSLTVLGEKLFF
TRBV29-1,TRBJ1-1,CSVHTGIGGGTEAFF
TRBV18,TRBJ2-3,CASSPPIWDRDPDTQYF
TRBV5-1,TRBJ2-5,CASSAGQGLETQYF
TRBV10-3,-,CAIRGLDDEQFF
TRBV18,TRBJ1-1,CASSLRTGELNTEAFF
TRBV12-3/TRBV12-4,TRBJ2-1,CASNYWRGAHNEQFF
TRBV27,TRBJ2-7,CASSILGQSYEQYF
TRBV3-1,TRBJ2-3,CASSQWQGSSDTQYF
TRBV20-1,TRBJ2-5,CSAPGRLGETQYF
TRBV20-1,TRBJ1-5,CSAGPVNQPQHF
TRBV7-9,TRBJ2-5,CASSLAVGQETQYF
TRBV12-3/TRBV12-4,TRBJ1-2,CASSWGALSGYGYTF
TRBV4-1,TRBJ1-4,CASSQDATNEKLFF
TRBV5-1,TRBJ1-4,CASSLPDEKLFF
TRBV7-7,TRBJ1-1,CASSHFGGEAFF
TRBV9,TRBJ2-5,CASSAESGLVVFF
TRBV7-2,TRBJ1-1,CASSPPPEAFF
TRBV15,TRBJ1-1,CATSRDTEAFF
TRBV18,TRBJ1-1,CASSPRARVNRNTEAFF
TRBV21-1,-,CASSNRTSGQFF